This T cell receptor (beta chain) was sequenced in a study of shared clonotypes between healthy human individuals. On the study more broadly: Participating donors consisted of a couple of women and a few men aged 18 to 49. Study-level points and caveats: Compared with memory subsets, naive subsets generally had larger estimated richness.

About this clone itself: The antigen is not known.

The CDR3 extends over 14 amino acids. Losses at the gene ends were 6 bases for V and 1 base for J; bases not matched to a gene: 0. Germline CDR1 reads SNHLY; CDR2 reads FYNNEI. Cells designated naive CD8 were CD45RO-negative and were positively selected for CCR7, with terminally differentiated effector memory CD45RA+ cells excluded. Splitting of each subset's genomic DNA was done evenly across several immunoSEQ plates. The data were produced by immunoSEQ multiplex PCR, yet TCRdb's version contains in-frame clones alone and is incomplete. The table has some 2.1 million clones, about 95% seen once. The sequence was collected from a man younger than 35 in good health. The rearrangement joins TRBV2 to TRBJ2-2; TRBD1 aligns across 9 bases. The source material was naive CD8+ T cells sorted from blood. Written as DNA, the CDR3 is TGTGCCAGCAGGGACAGGGGGAACACCGGGGAGCTGTTTTTT. It yields the protein CASRDRGNTGELFF.